A single sample is the source of the 26 T cell receptor beta chains below, sequenced in a study of siplizumab effects on memory and regulatory T cells. The method was immunoSEQ multiplex PCR; TCRdb's version includes in-frame clones alone and lacks a portion of them. This sample carries 80,000 to 95,000 clones, 95% of them seen once, and the ten largest clones take about 18%. The material sequenced was CD8+ T cells sorted from blood. The receptors come from a human donor in good health.

This clone has a single count. The genes are TRBV9 and TRBJ2-7; D is unclear. Germline CDR1 and CDR2: SGDLS and YYNGEE. This CDR3 has 13 amino acids. The V end was cut by 0 bases, the J end by 0 bases, with 4 bases between. In DNA form, the CDR3 reads TGTGCCAGCAGCGTAGACGTCTCCTACGAGCAGTACTTC. Amino acid sequence: CASSVDVSYEQYF.

The chain employs TRBV29-1 and TRBJ2-1, with a tentative D call TRBD2 (5 bases). Looked up from germline, CDR1 is SQVTM and CDR2 is ANQGSEA. The CDR3 loop spans 11 amino acids. Trimming cost V 7 bases and J 10 bases, with 14 bases left between them. CDR3 bases: TGCAGCGGCCAAGGCCCGGGAGAGCAGTTCTTC. Its translation: CSGQGPGEQFF.

J is TRBJ1-4 and V is TRBV11-2; no clear D gene. The CDR3 is 14 residues long. The V end was cut by 3 bases, the J end by 7 bases, with 12 bases between. Germline CDR1 SGHAT, CDR2 FQNNGV. The CDR3 nucleotides read TGTGCCAGCAGCTTCTTTGGGGAGGCTGAAAAACTGTTTTTT. It codes for CASSFFGEAEKLFF.

The chain joins TRBV7-3 to TRBJ2-2; no firm D call. Germline V gene sequence: CDR1 SGHTA, CDR2 FQGTGA. This CDR3 comprises 20 residues. Trimming removed 1 base from V and 1 base from J, with 22 bases in between. The CDR3 DNA reads as TGTGCCAGCAGCTTAATTGGACCTCTAGGCTTATACCAGAACACCGGGGAGCTGTTTTTT. This codes for CASSLIGPLGLYQNTGELFF.

CDR3 DNA sequence: TGTGCCAGCAGGGGGGGCATAGACTACGAGCAGTACTTC. Protein sequence: CASRGGIDYEQYF. The chain has TRBV6-6 and TRBJ2-7; D possibly uses TRBD1 or TRBD2 (6 bases each). Germline V gene data show CDR1 as MNHNY and CDR2 as SVGAGI (reference sequence). The CDR3 covers 13 residues. The V gene lost 6 bases and the J gene lost 3 bases, with 12 bases spanning the gap.

The genes are TRBV27 and TRBJ2-7; 10 bases map to TRBD2. V lost 4 bases, J lost 2 bases, and 5 bases stayed unmatched. Germline CDR1 reads MNHEY; CDR2 reads SMNVEV (reference sequence). The CDR3 runs 15 residues. The DNA for the CDR3 is TGTGCCAGCAGTTATCTCGGGACTAGCGCCTACGAGCAGTACTTC. Its protein is CASSYLGTSAYEQYF.

This clone was seen once. The V call is TRBV11-2, the J call TRBJ1-5; 9 bases fit TRBD1. This CDR3 contains 15 residues. The trim removed 3 bases at V and 7 bases at J, leaving 7 bases unmatched. CDR1 SGHAT and CDR2 FQNNGV come from the germline V gene. CDR3 sequence reads: CASSFGTGMDQPQHF. The CDR3 nucleotides are TGTGCCAGCAGCTTTGGGACAGGGATGGACCAGCCCCAGCATTTT.

V is TRBV19 and J is TRBJ1-5, with D tentatively TRBD1 (5 bases). Trimming took 3 bases from V and 7 from J, leaving 13 bases between them. The CDR3 is 14 residues long. CDR1 and CDR2 from the germline V gene are LNHDA and SQIVND (reference sequence). The CDR3 loop reads CASSIPGGLQPQHF. The CDR3 DNA is TGTGCCAGTAGTATTCCCGGGGGGTTACAGCCCCAGCATTTT. Looking up the rest from reference TRBV19 and TRBJ1-5 gives the full variable domain: DGGITQSPKYLFRKEGQNVTLSCEQNLNHDAMYWYRQDPGQGLRLIYYSQIVNDFQKGDIAEGYSVSREKKESFPLTVTSAQKNPTAFYLCASSIPGGLQPQHFGDGTRLSIL.

The genes are TRBV9 and TRBJ2-1, with 10 bases lining up with TRBD2. Germline CDR1 is SGDLS and CDR2 is YYNGEE. The CDR3 is 17 amino acids. Germline trimming cut 0 bases from V and 10 bases from J; bases unmatched to any gene: 13. CDR3 coding DNA: TGTGCCAGCAGCGTAGCTGGTAGTAATAGCGGGAGGCACGAGCAGTTCTTC. As protein: CASSVAGSNSGRHEQFF.

The table lists this clone with a few counts. The V gene is TRBV6-1, the J gene TRBJ2-7; unclear D gene. Germline CDR1 reads MNHNS; CDR2 reads SASEGT. This CDR3 comprises 13 residues. V gave up 10 bases and J gave up 4 bases, with 17 bases separating them. CDR3 nucleotide sequence: TGTGCCACCAACTTAGCCTCTCCATACGAGCAGTACTTC. This sequence encodes CATNLASPYEQYF.

This clone showed up just once. This chain joins TRBV5-8 and TRBJ2-7; tentative D call: TRBD1 (5 bases). V lost 1 base to trimming and J lost 0 bases, with 11 bases between them. Germline CDR1 and CDR2: SGHTS and YDEGEE. The CDR3 covers 15 residues. CDR3 protein: CASSLTQVYSYEQYF. CDR3 in DNA: TGTGCCAGCAGCTTGACACAGGTGTACTCCTACGAGCAGTACTTC.

V and J are TRBV27 and TRBJ1-1; 8 bases are a match to TRBD1. The J segment lost 10 bases and the V segment lost 3 bases, leaving 7 bases of the junction unmatched. Germline CDR1 MNHEY, CDR2 SMNVEV (reference sequence). This CDR3 comprises 13 residues. This chain's CDR3 is CASSLGPGQGAFF. In DNA form, the CDR3 reads TGTGCCAGCAGTTTGGGGCCCGGACAGGGAGCTTTCTTT.

The chain carries TRBV7-8 and TRBJ2-1, with no clear D. Germline V gene sequence: CDR1 SGHVS, CDR2 FQNEAQ. This CDR3 is 12 amino acids long. The germline V and J ends were trimmed by 1 base and 7 bases, with 5 bases remaining between them. The CDR3 coding sequence is TGTGCCAGCAGCTTAGTTTGGAATGAGCAGTTCTTC. Protein: CASSLVWNEQFF.

The chain carries TRBV4-1 and TRBJ2-3; TRBD1 matches at 8 bases. CDR1 is MGHRA, CDR2 YSYEKL, per germline. J was trimmed by 2 bases and V by 2 bases; bases with no gene match: 9. The CDR3 sequence is 17 residues long. CDR3 nucleotide sequence: TGCGCCAGCAGCCAAACTCAGTGGACAGGGAACACAGATACGCAGTATTTT. It codes for CASSQTQWTGNTDTQYF.

The chain uses TRBV10-1 and TRBJ1-1; the D gene is possibly TRBD1 (6 bases). The length of the CDR3 is 14 residues. The germline CDR1 and CDR2 sequences are WNHNN and SYGVQD (reference sequence). V was trimmed by 9 bases and J by 4 bases, leaving 18 bases between them. As DNA, the CDR3 is TGCGCCAGTCCTCGGGGGGGCCTAGGCACTGAAGCTTTCTTT. It codes for CASPRGGLGTEAFF.

The chain is built from TRBV28 and TRBJ2-2; unclear D gene. CDR3 length: 17 residues. Trimming took off 5 bases at V and 0 bases at J, with 16 bases between the two ends. Germline V CDR1 and CDR2: MDHEN, SYDVKM. The CDR3 coding sequence is TGTGCCAGCAGTCGCTTAGACGCCTTGGCGAACACCGGGGAGCTGTTTTTT. It translates to CASSRLDALANTGELFF.

This sequence joins TRBV9 and TRBJ1-1; the D gene is possibly TRBD1 (6 bases). V dropped 0 bases and J dropped 1 base, with 13 bases sitting between them. The CDR3 spans 16 residues. Germline V CDR1 and CDR2: SGDLS, YYNGEE. The CDR3 region is CASSVVAGARNTEAFF. CDR3 coding DNA: TGTGCCAGCAGCGTAGTAGCAGGGGCAAGGAACACTGAAGCTTTCTTT. The full variable domain, with the rest looked up from reference TRBV9 and TRBJ1-1, is DSGVTQTPKHLITATGQRVTLRCSPRSGDLSVYWYQQSLDQGLQFLIQYYNGEERAKGNILERFSAQQFPDLHSELNLSSLELGDSALYFCASSVVAGARNTEAFFGQGTRLTVV.

This clone was picked up many times. The chain links TRBV19 to TRBJ2-7; 7 nucleotides agree with TRBD1. Trimming at V came to 4 bases and at J to 2 bases, leaving 8 bases not matched to a gene. This CDR3 spans 15 amino acids. Germline-derived CDR1 and CDR2 are LNHDA and SQIVND (reference sequence). Here the CDR3 DNA reads TGTGCCAGTAGTACACAGGGGTCCCAAACCTACGAGCAGTACTTC. This codes for CASSTQGSQTYEQYF.

This rearrangement joins TRBV19 to TRBJ2-7; the D is unclear. The ends were cut back, 4 bases at V and 3 bases at J, with 10 bases in the middle. CDR3 length equals 13 residues. Per the germline V gene, CDR1 is LNHDA and CDR2 is SQIVND (reference sequence). This chain's CDR3 is CASSTSTGYEQYF. In nucleotides, the CDR3 is TGTGCCAGTAGTACTTCGACCGGCTACGAGCAGTACTTC.

The genes are TRBV6-5 and TRBJ2-7, with 10 bases identical to TRBD2. Unmatched junction bases numbered 3, after V lost 5 bases and J lost 2 bases. CDR1 is MNHEY and CDR2 is SVGAGI in the germline V gene. This CDR3 region has 14 residues. CDR3 sequence reads: CASSQREGPYEQYF. The DNA for the CDR3 is TGTGCCAGCAGTCAGCGGGAGGGCCCCTACGAGCAGTACTTC.

The chain couples TRBV7-6 to TRBJ2-7; D is perhaps TRBD2 (5 bases). The V gene's germline CDR1 is SGHVS and CDR2 FNYEAQ. Trimming removed 2 bases at V and 2 bases at J, with 13 bases between. The CDR3 consists of 15 residues. The CDR3 nucleotides are TGTGCCAGCAGCTTATTCCTGGGAGCAACCTACGAGCAGTACTTC. This translates into CASSLFLGATYEQYF.

The chain combines TRBV6-5 with TRBJ1-5, with 7 nucleotides matching TRBD1. The ends lost 6 bases at V and 4 bases at J; junction bases unmatched: 6. CDR3 length: 14 amino acids. The V gene's germline CDR1 is MNHEY and CDR2 SVGAGI. The CDR3 spells CASRMTGINQPQHF. The CDR3 coding sequence is TGTGCCAGCAGGATGACAGGGATTAATCAGCCCCAGCATTTT.

This clone was recorded a few times. V is TRBV5-6 and J is TRBJ2-7; D unresolved. With 2 bases removed from V and 0 bases from J, the gap between germline ends came to 9 bases. This CDR3 is built from 14 residues. Germline lookup yields CDR1 SGHDT and CDR2 YYEEEE. This CDR3 reads CASSFRRLSYEQYF. CDR3 DNA sequence: TGTGCCAGCAGCTTTCGCAGACTCTCCTACGAGCAGTACTTC.

J is TRBJ2-3 and V is TRBV7-3, with 12 nucleotides matching TRBD2. The CDR3 runs to 14 residues. The V gene's germline CDR1 is SGHTA and CDR2 FQGTGA. Germline trimming cut 6 bases from V and 6 bases from J; bases unmatched to any gene: 4. The CDR3 DNA sequence: TGTGCCAGCAGTTTGACTAGCGGGAGCGATACGCAGTATTTT. It yields the protein CASSLTSGSDTQYF.

This clone was observed a single time. V gene TRBV7-9 combines with J gene TRBJ2-3, with 9 bases fitting TRBD1. The germline CDR1 and CDR2 sequences are SEHNR and FQNEAQ (reference sequence). Trimming at V came to 5 bases and at J to 5 bases, leaving 11 bases not matched to a gene. The CDR3 contains 16 residues. For the CDR3, the DNA is TGTGCCAGCAGCATTAGGACAGGGGAACGGGGAGATACGCAGTATTTT. Protein: CASSIRTGERGDTQYF.

The chain links TRBV7-8 to TRBJ1-3; 7 positions match TRBD1. This CDR3 spans 17 amino acids. Germline V gene sequence: CDR1 SGHVS, CDR2 FQNEAQ. J gave up 3 bases and V 5 bases, and 13 bases lay outside the gene matches. CDR3 in DNA: TGTGCCAGCAGCATATACCGGGACAGAAATGTTGGAAACACCATATATTTT. Protein sequence: CASSIYRDRNVGNTIYF. Using reference TRBV7-8 and TRBJ1-3 for the parts outside the CDR3, the full variable domain is GAGVSQSPRYKVAKRGQDVALRCDPISGHVSLFWYQQALGQGPEFLTYFQNEAQLDKSGLPSDRFFAERPEGSVSTLKIQRTQQEDSAVYLCASSIYRDRNVGNTIYFGEGSWLTVV.